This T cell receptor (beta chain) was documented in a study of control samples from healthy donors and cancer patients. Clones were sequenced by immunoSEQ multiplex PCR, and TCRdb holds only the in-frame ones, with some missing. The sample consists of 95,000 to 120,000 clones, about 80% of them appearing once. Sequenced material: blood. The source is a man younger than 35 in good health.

CDR3 DNA: TGCGCCAGCAGTCAGTACTATGGCTACACCTTC. It specifies CASSQYYGYTF. V gene TRBV23-1 combines with J gene TRBJ1-2, with D unclear. TRBV23-1 belongs to the ORF category, with a function that is uncertain. Trimming stripped 3 bases from V and 3 bases from J, with 2 bases between. The CDR3 extends over 11 amino acids.